This T cell receptor (beta chain) derives from a study of T-cell reconstitution after alpha-beta-depleted transplantation in children. Study-wide findings and caveats: Newly produced T cells mostly provided counts and TCRbeta diversity after one year, as hyperexpanded clones declined. Alpha-beta T cells present about two months after transplant were reported to originate from several hundred expanded graft clones. The high TCRbeta diversity at day 60 in some patients came from surviving recipient T cells and thymic progenitors.

With regard to this clonotype: Its target is not known.

Trimming pared 7 bases from V and 3 bases from J, leaving 13 bases between. The germline V gene encodes CDR1 MDHEN and CDR2 SYDVKM. This CDR3 comprises 13 residues. Construction of the TCRbeta library involved unique molecular identifiers. Using its own MiXCR run on the PCR reads, TCRdb lists one record per CDR3 protein. The data hold about 980,000 distinct CDR3 sequences, with 25% to 30% observed a single time. The sequenced sample was PBMCs, mostly from graft donor cells, obtained 360 days after TCRalphabeta/CD19-depleted stem cell transplant. The chain has TRBV28 and TRBJ2-7; D gene ambiguous. The TCR sequence derives from a boy under two years old who had a stem cell transplant for SCID, so the T cells may come from the graft donor. CDR3 sequence reads: CASTYGGNYEQYF. Here the CDR3 DNA reads TGTGCCAGCACCTATGGCGGAAACTACGAGCAGTACTTC.